This T cell receptor (beta chain) was obtained from a study of cytomegalovirus exposure and HLA in healthy donors listed by TCRdb under 2017. Background on the whole study: According to a later analysis, one platform produced both the 100 to 150 validation repertoires and the approximately 660 repertoires of the first cohort. In addition to the first cohort of 650 to 750 subjects, a separate validation cohort of 120 different subjects was used. High-throughput TCR immunosequencing, statistical association of individual TCRs with disease status, and machine learning were combined to predict cytomegalovirus infection status. The study was designed to test whether signatures of past pathogen exposure could be identified by cataloging public T cell receptors. Overall study results and their limits: A later analysis found that TCRs clustered in the first cohort also tended to co-occur in the roughly 110 validation repertoires, with 94% of cluster scores above 0. Cytomegalovirus status was reported to be diagnosed by the classifier with high specificity and sensitivity in both the original and validation cohorts. A total of 164 TCR beta chains were listed by the study as associated with cytomegalovirus. A few of the identified cytomegalovirus-associated TCR beta chains were confirmed in vitro to be specific for cytomegalovirus antigens. Most TCR sequences were seen in very few donors, while some public TCRs were found in many individuals. A later analysis had no HLA typing for the validation cohort, so co-occurrence there was scored across all 120 repertoires. According to the authors, the approach could potentially be generalized to other disease states and immunological phenotypes.

The germline V and J ends show losses of 2 bases and 6 bases respectively, and no gene match explains 4 bases of the junction. CDR1 and CDR2, looked up from the germline V gene, are MNHNS and SASEGT. Including cysteine and phenylalanine, the CDR3 has 15 amino acids. The kept DNA is CDR3 alone, 45 bases in frame from the first base. Worth noting for this clone: This receptor's antigen is unknown. Base qualities are missing; no much larger clone stands one base away. Other DNA sequences within the sample encode an identical CDR3.

The donors were included in the validation cohort of around 120 subjects, a group kept apart from the roughly 700-subject first cohort. The library was produced with the immunoSEQ multiplex PCR assay. In the original analysis: A statistical classification framework was built to diagnose cytomegalovirus status from the catalog of TCR beta chain sequences. TCRdb holds this immuneACCESS table with in-frame rearrangements only. Some clones are missing; in checked studies, unresolved V genes explain under half, and the rest has no known cause. Clone size and V and J calls were adopted from that table, with D and trimming inferred from the DNA. The table for this sample lists tens of thousands of clones; 80% to 90% of them were counted only once. In total, the top ten clones hold roughly 1.2% of the sample.

This receptor chain uses TRBV6-1 and TRBJ1-5, with 10 bases matching TRBD1. Sequencing was carried out using PBMCs. This clonotype was sampled from a woman aged 18-29 years in good health and CMV-seronegative. The CDR3 sequence is CASSELDRGPQPQHF. The base sequence is TGTGCCAGCAGTGAACTTGACAGGGGGCCTCAGCCCCAGCATTTT.